This entry is about one TCR beta chain. This clonotype occurred many times. No cognate antigen has been identified for it. The record has no base qualities; no much larger clone is one base away. The data belong to a study of T-cell memory formation after mild COVID-19 (dated by TCRdb to 2020 to 2022). About the investigation overall: TCR sequence clusters from the two donors were found to be largely donor specific. Longitudinal TCRalpha and TCRbeta repertoire sequencing tracked T-cell clones expanding and contracting after mild COVID-19 in a couple of donors. The cohort comprised two young, previously healthy adult volunteers, one female and one male. Findings and caveats that apply to the study as a whole: Contracting CD4+ clones were found mainly in CM and EM memory subsets, while CD8+ clones were enriched in EMRA. Some responding clones were detected in pre-infection memory, which suggested that pre-existing cross-reactive memory T cells had joined the SARS-CoV-2 response. SARS-CoV-2 specificity of the second-wave clones peaking on day 37 was not confirmed. Balanced CD4/CD8 phenotypes were observed for clones contracting from day 15 to 85, whereas a bias towards CD4+ was observed for a second wave of clones expanding from day 15 to 37. Only a couple of mild cases were covered in the study, and larger cohorts including severe cases with pre-infection samples were considered necessary.

Ficoll-Paque density gradient centrifugation was the method used to isolate PBMCs. The reads were generated on an Illumina NovaSeq 6000. TCRalpha and TCRbeta cDNA libraries were constructed by 5'RACE with constant-segment primers, with sample barcodes and unique molecular identifiers being introduced. RNA was extracted from every sample with Trizol reagent. Libraries were amplified in two PCR steps, with a second sample barcode and Illumina TruSeq adapters added in the second step. Sequencing of the libraries was done on an Illumina NovaSeq, producing 2 x 150 bp paired-end reads. In the source study's methods: Reads were demultiplexed and collapsed into UMI-guided consensus sequences with migec v1.2.7. With mixcr v2.1.11, UMI consensuses were aligned to TRA and TRB V and J templates and assembled into clonotypes. Expanded or contracted clonotypes were those called significant by both edgeR and NoisET, with noise models trained on biological replicates. For edgeR calls, the cutoffs were a false discovery rate-adjusted p below 0.01 and a log2 fold-change threshold of 1. As an exploratory analysis of dynamics, PCA with hierarchical clustering was applied to max-normalized trajectories of the 1000 most abundant clonotypes. The CD4 or CD8 phenotype of responding clones was assigned using the separately sequenced CD4+ and CD8+ repertoires. Through fastp at Q25 and MiXCR, TCRdb rebuilt clones from the public reads, retaining in-frame beta chains. All rows with the same CDR3 protein become a single entry with the most common DNA and genes. The V and J calls, along with clone size, are taken from TCRdb and not from the paper's own processing. This sample has under 300,000 distinct CDR3 sequences in its table, and over 8.5% of those were observed once. 20% to 25% of the sample goes to the ten largest clones.

The germline V gene (reference sequence) yields SGHKS for CDR1 and YYEKEE for CDR2. From the cysteine up to the phenylalanine, the CDR3 has a length of 15 residues. Only the CDR3 portion is preserved as DNA: 45 bases, with reading frame beginning at the first base. V is clipped by 5 bases and J by 1 base, and the sequence between their germline boundaries is 12 bases long. Recombination linked TRBV5-5 to TRBJ2-2; the D segment could be TRBD2, given 5 matching bases. The clonotype originates from a man younger than 35 who had mild COVID-19 (a few samples of this study predate the infection). The sample titles of this study are shuffled in the database, so cell type and time point are left out; the donor was told from shared clones. The sequencing sample was made of PBMCs or a T cell subset sorted from them (not recorded which). Here is the DNA: TGTGCCAGCAGTGGAGGTCGGGGGAACACCGGGGAGCTGTTTTTT. It specifies CASSGGRGNTGELFF.